This TCR beta chain was identified during a study of T cell responses to AZD1222 COVID-19 vaccine. Overall study context: Pooling was applied to second doses at about 4 or about 12 weeks.

General study results and limits: Baseline seropositives among AZD1222 recipients totaled only 5 to 7. When two AZD1222 doses had been given, Spike-specific TCR breadth and depth rose. Spike was spanned by vaccine-associated CD4 TCRs, with dominance at 160-218 and 743-854.

As for this clone: Its specificity is not known.

The V and J ends lost 5 bases and 7 bases respectively, with 11 bases between them. Germline V CDR1 and CDR2: MNHEY, SVGEGT. CDR3 size: 13 residues. Produced via immunoSEQ multiplex PCR; TCRdb's table is partial and in-frame only. The table includes 94,000 or so clones, around 90% detected once. The sequencing here drew on peripheral blood, taken on day 0 of AZD1222 vaccination. The gene calls are TRBV6-2 or TRBV6-3 and TRBJ2-2; no clear D. This receptor was obtained from an adult in good health. CDR3 loop: CASSETPSGELFF. The CDR3 DNA reads as TGTGCCAGCAGTGAGACTCCTAGCGGGGAGCTGTTTTTT.